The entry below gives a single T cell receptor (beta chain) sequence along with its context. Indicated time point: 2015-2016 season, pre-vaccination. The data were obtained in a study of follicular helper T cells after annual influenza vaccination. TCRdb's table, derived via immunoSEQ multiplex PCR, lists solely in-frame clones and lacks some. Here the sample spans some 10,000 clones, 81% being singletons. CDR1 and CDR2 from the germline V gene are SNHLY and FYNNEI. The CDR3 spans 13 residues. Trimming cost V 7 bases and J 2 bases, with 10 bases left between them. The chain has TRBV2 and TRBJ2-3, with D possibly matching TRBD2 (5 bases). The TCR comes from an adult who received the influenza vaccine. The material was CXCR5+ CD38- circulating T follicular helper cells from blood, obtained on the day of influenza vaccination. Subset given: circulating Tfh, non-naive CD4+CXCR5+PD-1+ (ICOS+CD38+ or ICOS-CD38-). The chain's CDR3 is CASKADPTDTQYF. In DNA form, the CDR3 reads TGTGCCAGCAAAGCGGACCCCACAGATACGCAGTATTTT.